These T cell receptor beta chains were read from a single sample in a study of T-cell memory formation after mild COVID-19. MiXCR, run by TCRdb on the 5' RACE reads, gives a single entry per CDR3 protein. Of about 440,000 distinct CDR3 sequences listed, roughly 20% are singletons. Source material: PBMCs or a T cell subset sorted from them (not recorded which). The receptors derive from an adult woman who had mild COVID-19 (a few samples of this study predate the infection). Cell type and time point are not known. Both conserved end residues are part of each CDR3. A D gene is named only where the DNA matches it firmly. Clone size is stated in some rows and not others, as once, few, many or a class when expanded.

>TRBJ2-4|TRBV12-3/TRBV12-4|NA|NA
TGTGCCAGCAGTTTAAAGGAACCCAACATTCAGTACTTC
CASSLKEPNIQYF
>TRBJ2-4|TRBV7-7|NA|few
TGTGCCAGCAGCTTACGACAGATAGCCAAAAACATTCAGTACTTC
CASSLRQIAKNIQYF
>TRBJ2-2|TRBV7-2|NA|few
TGTGCCAGCAGCTTTGGGGGGACAGCGAACACCGGGGAGCTGTTTTTT
CASSFGGTANTGELFF
>TRBJ1-1|TRBV12-3/TRBV12-4|NA|few
TGTGCCAGCAGTTTAGTTCAGGGACCGAACACTGAAGCTTTCTTT
CASSLVQGPNTEAFF
>TRBJ2-1|TRBV7-3|NA|few
TGTGCCAGCAGCTTCCACCATGAGCAGTTCTTC
CASSFHHEQFF
>TRBJ1-1|TRBV19|TRBD1|once
TGTGCCAGTAGTGTTAGGACAGGGGTCGCGCGGTTATCAACTGAAGCTTTCTTT
CASSVRTGVARLSTEAFF
>TRBJ2-1|TRBV6-2/TRBV6-3|TRBD2|NA
TGTGCCAGCACCAAGGGGACTAGCGCTAGCTCCTACAATGAGCAGTTCTTC
CASTKGTSASSYNEQFF
>TRBJ2-1|TRBV5-1|NA|NA
TGCGCCAGCAGCCTCCGACGACATCACTCCTACAATGAGCAGTTCTTC
CASSLRRHHSYNEQFF
>TRBJ2-7|TRBV20-1|TRBD1|few
TGCAGTGCTACCCCCCCCGGACAGGAGGACTTATCCTACGAGCAGTACTTC
CSATPPGQEDLSYEQYF
>TRBJ1-2|TRBV10-3|NA|many
TGTGCCATCAGTGACGCCGGACTCGCGAACCACTATGGCTACACCTTC
CAISDAGLANHYGYTF
>TRBJ2-5|TRBV12-3/TRBV12-4|NA|few
TGTGCCAGCAGGGACGGTTCCGAGACCCAGTACTTC
CASRDGSETQYF
>TRBJ2-7|TRBV7-9|NA|few
TGTGCCAGCAGCCAAACCGCCCGCCCCGAGGAGTACTTC
CASSQTARPEEYF
>TRBJ1-1|TRBV6-1|NA|few
TGTGCCAGCAGTTTATACGGCAGGGCCACTGAAGCTTTCTTT
CASSLYGRATEAFF
>TRBJ2-1|TRBV4-2|TRBD2|few
TGTGCCAGCAGCCACCGGGGGGGCCCCTACAATGAGCAGTTCTTC
CASSHRGGPYNEQFF
>TRBJ2-5|TRBV6-2/TRBV6-3|NA|NA
TGTGCCAGCCGTCAGGGAGGTGAGACCCAGTACTTC
CASRQGGETQYF
>TRBJ2-1|TRBV24-1|NA|NA
TGTGCCACCAGTGATTGGGGTAGCCTCAATGAGCAGTTCTTC
CATSDWGSLNEQFF
>TRBJ1-2|TRBV7-9|NA|NA
TGTGCCAGCACTGGGGGACACCTCTATGGCTACACCTTC
CASTGGHLYGYTF
>TRBJ1-5|TRBV7-2|NA|few
TGTGCCAGCAGCACACAGGGAGGAGCCCAGCATTTT
CASSTQGGAQHF
>TRBJ1-2|TRBV12-3/TRBV12-4|TRBD1|NA
TGTGCCAGCAGTTTGGAGGGGGCGGGCTATGGCTACACCTTC
CASSLEGAGYGYTF
>TRBJ2-4|TRBV4-1|TRBD2|NA
TGCGCCAGCAGCCATTTGACTAGCGGCCACAACATTCAGTACTTC
CASSHLTSGHNIQYF
>TRBJ2-7|TRBV20-1|NA|few
TGCAGTGCTAGAGTCGTCTCGGCAGAGCCGTGGTACTTC
CSARVVSAEPWYF
>TRBJ2-6|TRBV30|TRBD1|few
TGTGCCTGGAGTGTAGGGGGCGTCTCTGGGGCCAACGTCCTGACTTTC
CAWSVGGVSGANVLTF